This T cell receptor (beta chain) was obtained from a study of blood T cells in healthy people across ages. The CDR3 length is 14 residues. The V and J ends lost 2 bases and 1 base respectively, with 7 bases between them. Germline assignment: CDR1 SNHLY and CDR2 FYNNEI. PCR was performed a second time for roughly 6 to 12 cycles using a sample-barcoded 5' primer and a J-beta primer mix. Each cDNA molecule was tagged by a template-switch adaptor that had 12 random nucleotides. In TCRdb, the 5' RACE reads were re-called with MiXCR into one record per CDR3 protein. The sample lists hundreds of thousands of distinct CDR3 sequences; around 43% were seen once.

This TCR was sampled from a man aged 60-69 years in good health. Specimen: blood. The chain links TRBV2 to TRBJ2-3; no definite D call. CDR3 region: CASSEMLGTDTQYF. The CDR3 DNA reads as TGTGCCAGCAGTGAAATGCTCGGCACAGATACGCAGTATTTT.